The entry below describes one TCR beta chain. Its antigen is currently unknown. V lost 2 bases to trimming and J lost 3 bases, with 10 bases between them. This CDR3 is 14 amino acids long. Germline CDR1 is SNHLY and CDR2 is FYNNEI. This specimen comes from a study of shared clonotypes between healthy human individuals. Repertoires were generated with immunoSEQ multiplex PCR, while TCRdb's copy carries only in-frame clones and drops some. The sample yields some 2,000,000 clones, around 95% seen once. Study-level results: Sequencing depth was expected to influence donor clonotype sharing.

The sequencing input was naive CD4+ T cells sorted from blood. Subset of the sample: CD45RA+ positively selected. The TCR sequence derives from a man aged 18 to 29 in good health. V is TRBV2 and J is TRBJ1-1; D might be TRBD1 (5 bases). The CDR3 sequence: CASSESRVYTEAFF. CDR3 nucleotide sequence: TGTGCCAGCAGTGAATCCAGGGTTTACACTGAAGCTTTCTTT.